This T cell receptor beta chain was recorded in a study of control samples from healthy donors and cancer patients. Per germline, CDR1 SGHNT and CDR2 YYREEE (reference sequence). V gave up 0 bases and J gave up 4 bases, with 17 bases separating them. This CDR3 is 16 amino acids long. Method: immunoSEQ multiplex PCR; TCRdb's copy keeps in-frame clones and lacks some. Here the sample spans around 120,000 clones, around 86% being singletons. The V and J genes are TRBV5-4 and TRBJ2-7, with TRBD1 as a possible D gene (5 bases). The sample taken for sequencing was blood. The TCR was taken from a man in his forties or fifties in good health. This CDR3 is CASSLVEVAGSYEQYF. The CDR3 DNA is TGTGCCAGCAGCTTGGTAGAGGTCGCAGGGTCATACGAGCAGTACTTC.